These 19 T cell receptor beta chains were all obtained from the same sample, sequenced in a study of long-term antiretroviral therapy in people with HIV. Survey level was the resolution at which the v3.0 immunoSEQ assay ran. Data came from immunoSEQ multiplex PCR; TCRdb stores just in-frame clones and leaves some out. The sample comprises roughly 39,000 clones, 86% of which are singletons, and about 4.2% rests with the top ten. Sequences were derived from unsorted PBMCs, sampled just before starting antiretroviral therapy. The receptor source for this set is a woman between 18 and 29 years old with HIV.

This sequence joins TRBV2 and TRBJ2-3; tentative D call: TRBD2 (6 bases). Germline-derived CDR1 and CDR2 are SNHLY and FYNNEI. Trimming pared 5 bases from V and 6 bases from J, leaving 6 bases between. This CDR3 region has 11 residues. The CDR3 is CASSLADTQYF. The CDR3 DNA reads TGTGCCAGCAGTCTAGCGGATACGCAGTATTTT.

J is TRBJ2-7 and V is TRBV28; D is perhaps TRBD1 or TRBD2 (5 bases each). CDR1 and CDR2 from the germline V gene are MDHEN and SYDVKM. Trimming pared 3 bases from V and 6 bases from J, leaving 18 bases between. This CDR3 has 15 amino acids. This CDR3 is CASSFYGARLFEQYF. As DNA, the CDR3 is TGTGCCAGCAGTTTTTACGGGGCTCGTTTGTTCGAGCAGTACTTC.

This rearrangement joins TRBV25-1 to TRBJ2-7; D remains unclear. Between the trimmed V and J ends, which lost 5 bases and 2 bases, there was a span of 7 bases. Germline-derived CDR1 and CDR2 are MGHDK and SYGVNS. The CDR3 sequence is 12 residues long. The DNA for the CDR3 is TGTGCCAGCAGTCTGGGAACCTACGAGCAGTACTTC. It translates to CASSLGTYEQYF.

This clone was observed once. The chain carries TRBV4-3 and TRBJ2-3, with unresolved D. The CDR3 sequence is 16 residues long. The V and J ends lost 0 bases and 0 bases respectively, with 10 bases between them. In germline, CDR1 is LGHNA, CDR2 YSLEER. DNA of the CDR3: TGCGCCAGCAGCCAAGAACCGATTTCTAGCACAGATACGCAGTATTTT. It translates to CASSQEPISSTDTQYF.

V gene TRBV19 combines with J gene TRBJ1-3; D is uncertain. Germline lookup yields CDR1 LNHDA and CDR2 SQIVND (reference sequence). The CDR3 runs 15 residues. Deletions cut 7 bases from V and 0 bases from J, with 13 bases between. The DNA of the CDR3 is TGTGCCAGTACCCGGACTGCAAGCTCTGGAAACACCATATATTTT. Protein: CASTRTASSGNTIYF.

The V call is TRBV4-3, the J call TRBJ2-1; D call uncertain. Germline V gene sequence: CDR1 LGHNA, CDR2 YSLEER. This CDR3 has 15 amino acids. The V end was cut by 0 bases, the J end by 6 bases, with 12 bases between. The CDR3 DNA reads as TGCGCCAGCAGCCAAGATTTGGGGATGCCCAATGAGCAGTTCTTC. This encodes CASSQDLGMPNEQFF.

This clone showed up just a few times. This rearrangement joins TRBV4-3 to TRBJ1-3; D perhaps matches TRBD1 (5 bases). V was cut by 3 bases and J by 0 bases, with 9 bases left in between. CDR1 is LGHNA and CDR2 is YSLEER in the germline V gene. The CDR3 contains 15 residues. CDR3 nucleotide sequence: TGCGCCAGCAGCCATACGGGGGGCTCTGGAAACACCATATATTTT. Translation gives CASSHTGGSGNTIYF.

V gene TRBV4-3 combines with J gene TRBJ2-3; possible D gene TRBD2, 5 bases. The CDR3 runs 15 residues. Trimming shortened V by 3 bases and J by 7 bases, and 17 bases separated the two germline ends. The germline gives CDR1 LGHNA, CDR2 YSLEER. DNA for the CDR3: TGCGCCAGCAGCCACGACGAGGCGGGCCATTATACGCAGTATTTT. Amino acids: CASSHDEAGHYTQYF.

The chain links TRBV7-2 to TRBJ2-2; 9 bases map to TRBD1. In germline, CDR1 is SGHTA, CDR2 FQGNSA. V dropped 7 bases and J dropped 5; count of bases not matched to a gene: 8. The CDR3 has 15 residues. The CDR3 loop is CASKRTGDFTGELFF. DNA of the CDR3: TGTGCCAGCAAACGGACAGGGGACTTTACCGGGGAGCTGTTTTTT.

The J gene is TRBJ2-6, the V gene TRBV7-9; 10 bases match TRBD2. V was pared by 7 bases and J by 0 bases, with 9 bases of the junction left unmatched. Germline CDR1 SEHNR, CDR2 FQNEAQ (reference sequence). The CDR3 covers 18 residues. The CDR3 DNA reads TGTGCCAGCAAATTAGGACTAGCGGAAAACTCTGGGGCCAACGTCCTGACTTTC. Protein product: CASKLGLAENSGANVLTF.

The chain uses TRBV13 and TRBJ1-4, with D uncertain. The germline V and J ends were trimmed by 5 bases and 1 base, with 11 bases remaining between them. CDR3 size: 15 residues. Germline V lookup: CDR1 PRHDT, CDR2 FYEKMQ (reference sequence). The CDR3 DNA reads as TGTGCCAGCAGCCCGCTTGCTGAAACTAATGAAAAACTGTTTTTT. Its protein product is CASSPLAETNEKLFF.

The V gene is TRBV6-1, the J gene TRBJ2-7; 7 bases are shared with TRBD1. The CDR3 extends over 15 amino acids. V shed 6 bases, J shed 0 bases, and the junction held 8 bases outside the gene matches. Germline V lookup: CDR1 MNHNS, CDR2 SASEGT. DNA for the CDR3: TGTGCCAGCAGGAGGGGGCAAGCGGTCTCCTACGAGCAGTACTTC. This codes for CASRRGQAVSYEQYF.

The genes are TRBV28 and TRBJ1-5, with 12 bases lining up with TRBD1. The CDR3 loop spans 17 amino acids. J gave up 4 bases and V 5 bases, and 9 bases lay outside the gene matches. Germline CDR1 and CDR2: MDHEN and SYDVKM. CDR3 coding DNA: TGTGCCAGCAGTCCGGGACAGGGGGCTTTCCGGAATCAGCCCCAGCATTTT. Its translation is CASSPGQGAFRNQPQHF.

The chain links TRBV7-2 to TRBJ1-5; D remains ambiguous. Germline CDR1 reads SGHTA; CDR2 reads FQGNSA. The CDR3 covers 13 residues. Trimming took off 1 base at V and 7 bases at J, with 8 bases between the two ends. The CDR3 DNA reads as TGTGCCAGCAGCTTAGAGACGGGACAGCCCCAGCATTTT. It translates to CASSLETGQPQHF.

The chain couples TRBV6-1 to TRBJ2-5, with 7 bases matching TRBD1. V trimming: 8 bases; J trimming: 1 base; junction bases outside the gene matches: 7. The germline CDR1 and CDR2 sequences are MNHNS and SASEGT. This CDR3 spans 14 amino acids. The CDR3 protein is CASGEDRVQETQYF. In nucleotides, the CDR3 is TGTGCCAGCGGGGAAGACAGGGTCCAAGAGACCCAGTACTTC.

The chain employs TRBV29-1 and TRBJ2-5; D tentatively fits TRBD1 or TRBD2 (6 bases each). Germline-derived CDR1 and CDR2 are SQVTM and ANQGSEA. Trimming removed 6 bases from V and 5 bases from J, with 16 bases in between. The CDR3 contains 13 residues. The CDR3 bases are TGCAGCGTCGACGAGGGGGGAGCGGAGACCCAGTACTTC. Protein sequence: CSVDEGGAETQYF.

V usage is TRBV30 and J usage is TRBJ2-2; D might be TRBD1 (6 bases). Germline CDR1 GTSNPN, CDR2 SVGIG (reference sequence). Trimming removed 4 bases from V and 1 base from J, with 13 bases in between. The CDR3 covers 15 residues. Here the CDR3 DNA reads TGTGCCTGGACCAGGGGAAGGGGGAACACCGGGGAGCTGTTTTTT. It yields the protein CAWTRGRGNTGELFF.

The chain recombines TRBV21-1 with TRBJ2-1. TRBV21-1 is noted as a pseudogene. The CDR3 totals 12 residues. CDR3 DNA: TGTGCCAGCAGCGCAGTCTGGGGTAGCCAGTTCTTC. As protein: CASSAVWGSQFF.

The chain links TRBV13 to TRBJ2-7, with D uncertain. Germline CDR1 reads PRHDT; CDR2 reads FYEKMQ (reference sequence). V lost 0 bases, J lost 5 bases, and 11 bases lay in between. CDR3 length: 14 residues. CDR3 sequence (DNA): TGTGCCAGCAGCTTAGGGGCTAAGATCCACGAGCAGTACTTC. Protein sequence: CASSLGAKIHEQYF.